The 5 T cell receptor beta chains below were found in one sample sequenced in a study of T cell responses to AZD1222 COVID-19 vaccine. Clones were sequenced by immunoSEQ multiplex PCR, and TCRdb holds only the in-frame ones, with some missing. The sample has about 160,000 clones; 94% are singletons. The sequencing used peripheral blood, collected on day 0 of AZD1222 vaccination. Every receptor here comes from an adult in good health.

The chain uses TRBV5-1 and TRBJ1-5; D is perhaps TRBD1 (5 bases). The CDR3 runs to 16 residues. Germline values: CDR1 SGHRS, CDR2 YFSETQ. V was trimmed by 5 bases and J by 0 bases, leaving 15 bases between them. The chain's CDR3 is CASSFPGTDSNQPQHF. DNA for the CDR3: TGCGCCAGCAGTTTCCCCGGGACGGATAGCAATCAGCCCCAGCATTTT.

The chain joins TRBV7-9 to TRBJ1-4, with a possible D match to TRBD1 (5 bases). V lost 10 bases, J lost 0 bases, and 9 bases lay in between. This CDR3 has 13 amino acids. From germline, CDR1 is SEHNR and CDR2 FQNEAQ (reference sequence). CDR3 DNA: TGTGCCACCCCGACAGCAACTAATGAAAAACTGTTTTTT. It specifies CATPTATNEKLFF.

The genes are TRBV6-1 and TRBJ1-2; D remains unclear. In germline, CDR1 is MNHNS, CDR2 SASEGT. The CDR3 extends over 14 amino acids. The germline V and J ends were trimmed by 1 base and 8 bases, with 14 bases remaining between them. CDR3 in amino acids: CASSEERPTGGYTF. Written as DNA, the CDR3 is TGTGCCAGCAGTGAAGAAAGACCTACGGGGGGCTACACCTTC.

The chain links TRBV1 to TRBJ2-7. TRBV1 is labeled a pseudogene. This CDR3 has 14 residues. Written as DNA, the CDR3 is TGCACCAGCAGCCCCCGGACGGAAGCCTACGAGCAGTACGTC. Translated, it gives CTSSPRTEAYEQYV.

This chain joins TRBV9 and TRBJ1-3; D gene uncertain. The germline CDR1 and CDR2 sequences are SGDLS and YYNGEE. The CDR3 runs to 12 residues. V lost 3 bases to trimming and J lost 7 bases, with 8 bases between them. The CDR3 DNA is TGTGCCAGCAGCGGTGGAGGGAACACCATATATTTT. Its protein is CASSGGGNTIYF.